The 27 T cell receptor beta chains below come from one sample, sequenced in a study of blood T cells in healthy people across ages (dated by TCRdb to the mid-2010s). Libraries were constructed by 5' RACE. The reads were generated on an Illumina HiSeq 2500. A second PCR of about 6 to 11 cycles was performed with a sample-barcoded 5' primer and a J-beta primer mix. TCRdb's own reprocessing of the public reads used fastp at Q25 and MiXCR and kept productive beta chains. Rows are unified per CDR3 protein, each entry keeping the most common DNA and genes. This sample lists 800,000 to 950,000 distinct CDR3 sequences; roughly 52% were detected once. Together, the top ten hold around an eighth of the sample. The specimen sequenced was blood. These receptors were taken from a man aged 30 to 39 in good health.

This chain connects TRBV6-5 to TRBJ1-5; no reliable D call. The CDR3 is 13 amino acids. Germline V lookup: CDR1 MNHEY, CDR2 SVGAGI. Between the trimmed V and J ends, which lost 5 bases and 7 bases, there was a span of 12 bases. DNA for the CDR3: TGTGCCAGCAGTGACCTCAGCGGGCAGCCCCAGCATTTT. Amino acids: CASSDLSGQPQHF.

The sample holds many counts of this clonotype. V is TRBV5-1 and J is TRBJ2-3; TRBD1 matches at 7 bases. Germline CDR1 is SGHRS and CDR2 is YFSETQ. V shed 5 bases and J 0 bases; nucleotides not matched to a gene: 6. The CDR3 runs to 15 residues. The CDR3 DNA reads TGCGCCAGCAGGTCGGGACAGAAAAGCACAGATACGCAGTATTTT. This sequence encodes CASRSGQKSTDTQYF.

This clonotype was seen only a few times. This chain links TRBV24-1 with TRBJ2-7, with 8 bases identical to TRBD1. Germline assignment: CDR1 KGHDR and CDR2 SFDVKD. V dropped 3 bases and J dropped 4; count of bases not matched to a gene: 7. The CDR3 length is 15 residues. As DNA, the CDR3 is TGTGCCACCAGTGATACCGGACAGGGAAAGTACGAGCAGTACTTC. Translating it yields CATSDTGQGKYEQYF.

A few counts support this clonotype. The chain recombines TRBV6-2 or TRBV6-3 with TRBJ2-3, with 7 bases matching TRBD2. The CDR3 runs 15 residues. V lost 8 bases, J lost 2 bases, and 10 bases stayed unmatched. Per the germline V gene, CDR1 is MNHEY and CDR2 is SVGEGT. CDR3 bases: TGTGCCAGCGAAACGGGGCTAGCGGACACAGATACGCAGTATTTT. The encoded protein is CASETGLADTDTQYF.

Regarding this clonotype: Compared with germline, one end of the junction differs, possibly owing to a read error. The chain recombines TRBV7-9 with TRBJ2-1; a possible D gene is TRBD2 (5 bases). CDR3 length equals 15 residues. Germline V gene data show CDR1 as SEHNR and CDR2 as FQNEAQ (reference sequence). The CDR3: CASSIARPARAEQFF. The DNA for the CDR3 is TGTGCCAGCAGCATAGCGCGCCCCGCTCGGGCTGAGCAGTTCTTC.

This rearrangement joins TRBV13 to TRBJ2-7; TRBD2 aligns across 8 bases. The J call could be wrong; TRBJ2-5 is a better fit for the DNA end. The CDR3 covers 14 residues. Germline-derived CDR1 and CDR2 are PRHDT and FYEKMQ (reference sequence). The CDR3 protein is CASSPLTSEKTQYF. For the CDR3, the DNA is TGTGCCAGCAGCCCTCTGACTAGCGAAAAGACCCAGTACTTC.

This clonotype showed up just a few times. The V call is TRBV28, the J call TRBJ2-3; perhaps TRBD2 as D (5 bases). Trimming shortened V by 5 bases and J by 2 bases, and 14 bases separated the two germline ends. The CDR3 extends over 15 amino acids. CDR1 and CDR2 (germline): MDHEN, SYDVKM. CDR3 amino acids: CASSGSSFLTDTQYF. The CDR3 DNA follows: TGTGCCAGCAGTGGGTCTAGCTTCCTCACAGATACGCAGTATTTT.

This chain uses TRBV15 with TRBJ2-3; 9 nucleotides agree with TRBD2. The CDR3 is 15 amino acids. Germline V gives CDR1 LNHNV, CDR2 YYDKDF (reference sequence). With 7 bases clipped from V and 6 bases from J, the junction kept 11 bases outside the gene matches. CDR3 residues: CATNRGSGGSDTQYF. CDR3 DNA sequence: TGTGCCACCAACAGGGGTAGCGGGGGCTCCGATACGCAGTATTTT.

The rearrangement uses TRBV5-1 and TRBJ1-1; a possible D gene is TRBD1 (6 bases). Germline loops: CDR1 SGHRS, CDR2 YFSETQ. This CDR3 comprises 14 residues. Trimming took off 7 bases at V and 3 bases at J, with 16 bases between the two ends. The CDR3 loop is CASGILAGDTEAFF. The DNA for the CDR3 is TGCGCCAGCGGCATACTCGCAGGGGACACTGAAGCTTTCTTT.

The chain carries TRBV4-1 and TRBJ1-5; D is unclear. The CDR3 runs 13 residues. Trimming stripped 4 bases from V and 4 bases from J, with 8 bases between. The germline gives CDR1 MGHRA, CDR2 YSYEKL. CDR3 bases: TGCGCCAGCAGCCGAAGGGCTAATCAGCCCCAGCATTTT. It specifies CASSRRANQPQHF.

This clonotype was picked up a small number of times. The chain joins TRBV2 to TRBJ2-3; 8 bases fit TRBD2. The J segment lost 6 bases and the V segment lost 6 bases, leaving 11 bases of the junction unmatched. CDR1 and CDR2 from the germline V gene are SNHLY and FYNNEI. The CDR3 is 15 residues long. The CDR3 loop is CASSVRGGTADTQYF. The CDR3 nucleotides read TGTGCCAGCAGCGTACGCGGGGGGACGGCGGATACGCAGTATTTT.

This clonotype came up a few times. The rearrangement links TRBV6-2 or TRBV6-3 to TRBJ1-2, with D maybe TRBD1 (5 bases). This CDR3 has 14 amino acids. From germline, CDR1 is MNHEY and CDR2 SVGEGT. Deletions cut 5 bases from V and 1 base from J, with 11 bases between. The CDR3 DNA follows: TGTGCCAGCAGTCGGGACGCAAGTAACTATGGCTACACCTTC. This translates into CASSRDASNYGYTF.

V is TRBV7-2 and J is TRBJ2-1; D possibly corresponds to TRBD1 (6 bases). V was shortened by 1 base and J by 7 bases, with 14 bases between the two germline ends. The CDR3 has 15 residues. Germline CDR1 is SGHTA and CDR2 is FQGNSA. CDR3 sequence (DNA): TGTGCCAGCAGCTTAGGGACAGCAAATAGGAATGAGCAGTTCTTC. Protein sequence: CASSLGTANRNEQFF.

The chain links TRBV2 to TRBJ2-1; TRBD1 matches 11 bases. The V gene's germline CDR1 is SNHLY and CDR2 FYNNEI. This CDR3 comprises 14 residues. Trimming at V came to 7 bases and at J to 6 bases, leaving 5 bases not matched to a gene. The CDR3 DNA reads TGTGCCAGCATTCGGGACAGGGGGGGCAATGAGCAGTTCTTC. Translating gives CASIRDRGGNEQFF.

This clonotype has just one count. This chain uses TRBV18 with TRBJ2-2; D might be TRBD1 or TRBD2, each matching 5 bases. Germline V CDR1 and CDR2: KGHSH, LQKENI. Trimming removed 3 bases at V and 0 bases at J, with 17 bases between. CDR3 length: 18 residues. The CDR3 region has the DNA TGTGCCAGCTCACCCTCCGCGAGGGGCCCCGCGAACACCGGGGAGCTGTTTTTT. Amino acid sequence: CASSPSARGPANTGELFF.

The chain recombines TRBV21-1 with TRBJ2-7; TRBD2, the D gene given by the table, was not confirmed from the DNA. The better agreement between TRBJ2-5 and the DNA end casts doubt on the J call. TRBV21-1 is assigned pseudogene status. There are 16 residues in the CDR3. The DNA for the CDR3 is TGTGCCAGCAGCAAATCACTAGCGGGGGGGCAACGGACCCAGTACTTC. This encodes CASSKSLAGGQRTQYF.

The gene calls are TRBV29-1 and TRBJ2-1; 7 bases line up with TRBD2. There are 14 residues in the CDR3. Unmatched junction bases numbered 8, after V lost 2 bases and J lost 7 bases. CDR1 is SQVTM, CDR2 ANQGSEA, per germline. CDR3 protein: CSVERGVGRNEQFF. In DNA form, the CDR3 reads TGCAGCGTTGAACGGGGGGTGGGTAGGAATGAGCAGTTCTTC.

This clonotype was counted once. The chain employs TRBV10-3 and TRBJ2-1, with D perhaps TRBD1 or TRBD2 (5 bases each). The CDR3 runs 14 residues. Germline V lookup: CDR1 ENHRY, CDR2 SYGVKD. V dropped 6 bases and J dropped 3 bases, with 12 bases sitting between them. CDR3 loop: CAIRHGDVYNEQFF. The DNA of the CDR3 is TGTGCCATCAGACATGGGGACGTCTACAATGAGCAGTTCTTC.

This clonotype has more than one count but fewer than ten. V is TRBV29-1 and J is TRBJ1-4; no firm D call. The CDR3 has 14 residues. Looked up from germline, CDR1 is SQVTM and CDR2 is ANQGSEA. With 6 bases removed from V and 3 bases from J, the gap between germline ends came to 14 bases. CDR3 in amino acids: CSVRVGSSNEKLFF. DNA of the CDR3: TGCAGCGTCCGAGTGGGCAGCTCTAATGAAAAACTGTTTTTT.

The rearrangement joins TRBV6-2 or TRBV6-3 to TRBJ2-1; TRBD1 matches at 8 bases. The J call may be faulty, since TRBJ2-7 better matches the DNA end. The CDR3 runs to 15 residues. Germline CDR1 is MNHEY and CDR2 is SVGEGT. The DNA for the CDR3 is TGTGCCAGCAGCCGTGGGACAGGTACTTTCTACGAGCAGTACTTC. The encoded protein is CASSRGTGTFYEQYF.

V is TRBV28 and J is TRBJ2-7; TRBD1 aligns across 8 bases. The germline V gene has CDR1 MDHEN and CDR2 SYDVKM. V was clipped by 2 bases and J by 7 bases; unmatched bases: 13. The CDR3 covers 16 residues. The CDR3 protein is CASSLTQGATGNEQYF. The DNA for the CDR3 is TGTGCCAGCAGTTTAACCCAGGGGGCGACGGGAAATGAGCAGTACTTC.

This chain connects TRBV4-3 to TRBJ2-5; D unclear. Trimming left V 0 bases short and J 11 bases short, with 22 bases between. There are 16 residues in the CDR3. Germline assignment: CDR1 LGHNA and CDR2 YSLEER. This chain's CDR3 is CASSQEQFAGVDEQYF. The CDR3 DNA is TGCGCCAGCAGCCAAGAACAGTTCGCAGGTGTCGATGAGCAGTACTTC.

This clonotype was recorded a few times. The chain carries TRBV10-3 and TRBJ2-1; 8 nucleotides line up with TRBD1. Germline assignment: CDR1 ENHRY and CDR2 SYGVKD. J lost 2 bases, V lost 6 bases, and 3 bases had no gene match. The CDR3 is 14 residues long. The CDR3 DNA reads TGTGCCATCAGGGGACAGGTCGCCTACAATGAGCAGTTCTTC. Its translation: CAIRGQVAYNEQFF.

CDR3 coding DNA: TGTGCCAGCAGCCAATCAAGGGGGAACCCAGAGACCCAGTACTTC. Protein: CASSQSRGNPETQYF. The V call is TRBV16, the J call TRBJ2-5; possibly TRBD1 for D (6 bases). Germline CDR1 and CDR2: KGHSY and FQNENV. The V gene lost 0 bases and the J gene lost 4 bases, with 12 bases spanning the gap. The CDR3 loop spans 15 amino acids. Full variable domain (outside the CDR3, taken from reference TRBV16 and TRBJ2-5): GEEVAQTPKHLVRGEGQKAKLYCAPIKGHSYVFWYQQVLKNEFKFLISFQNENVFDETGMPKERFSAKCLPNSPCSLEIQATKLEDSAVYFCASSQSRGNPETQYFGPGTRLLVL.

This rearrangement joins TRBV9 to TRBJ2-3; 9 nucleotides match TRBD2. Trimming removed 3 bases from V and 2 bases from J; junction bases left unmatched: 4. This CDR3 has 15 residues. The germline gives CDR1 SGDLS, CDR2 YYNGEE. CDR3 DNA sequence: TGTGCCAGCAGCGGAGGCGGGGGGGTCACAGATACGCAGTATTTT. Translated: CASSGGGGVTDTQYF.

Turning to this clonotype: One junction end disagrees with the germline gene, perhaps due to a read error. The chain combines TRBV18 with TRBJ1-1; D unclear. The CDR3 spans 15 residues. CDR1 KGHSH and CDR2 LQKENI come from the germline V gene. The CDR3 protein is CASSPRWTMNTEAFF. CDR3 nucleotide sequence: TGTGCCAGCTCACCACGATGGACCATGAACACCGAAGCTTTCTTT. The variable domain in full, completed from reference TRBV18 and TRBJ1-1, reads NAGVMQNPRHLVRRRGQEARLRCSPMKGHSHVYWYRQLPEEGLKFMVYLQKENIIDESGMPKERFSAEFPKEGPSILRIQQVVRGDSAAYFCASSPRWTMNTEAFFGQGTRLTVV.

The V and J genes are TRBV12-3 or TRBV12-4 and TRBJ1-5, with D unclear. Between the trimmed V and J ends, which lost 7 bases and 7 bases, there was a span of 14 bases. The CDR3 sequence is 13 residues long. The CDR3 protein is CASTPTRGQPQHF. The CDR3 nucleotides are TGTGCCAGCACTCCTACACGGGGACAGCCCCAGCATTTT.